The sequence of this TCR beta chain was determined in a study of control samples from healthy donors and cancer patients. In its sample, this clone was seen once. The CDR3 sequence is 14 residues long. V trimming: 3 bases; J trimming: 4 bases; junction bases outside the gene matches: 6. The germline V gene has CDR1 SGDLS and CDR2 YYNGEE. Profiling relied on immunoSEQ multiplex PCR, and the TCRdb table lists in-frame clones only, not all of them. The sample contains 95,000 to 150,000 clones, around 86% of which appear only once. The clonotype originates from a man aged 35 to 55 in good health. Sequenced material: blood. The gene calls are TRBV9 and TRBJ1-1, with 7 bases lining up with TRBD1. The DNA for the CDR3 is TGTGCCAGCAGCGCCACAGGGGTGGGCACTGAAGCTTTCTTT. Translation gives CASSATGVGTEAFF.